This T cell receptor (beta chain) appears in the sequencing data of a study of CD4 T cells in relation to SARS-CoV-2 and coronaviruses. Study context: PBMCs were cultured with antigen for 10 days before TCR beta sequencing. Whole-study results and caveats: Monoreactive clones expanded significantly more to SARS-CoV-2 than crossreactive clones did.

Turning to this clone: Its antigen is unidentified.

This CDR3 contains 12 residues. The germline CDR1 and CDR2 sequences are LNHDA and SQIVND (reference sequence). V was cut by 7 bases and J by 8 bases, with 12 bases left in between. Unexposed donor CD4+ T cells date from 2011-2018, before the COVID-19 pandemic. CD4+ T cells were isolated from the cells after about nine days of culture. The repertoire was sequenced with immunoSEQ multiplex PCR; TCRdb's copy has only in-frame clones and lacks some. The table records 25,000 to 30,000 clones, about three quarters of them present only once. J is TRBJ2-1 and V is TRBV19, with D maybe TRBD1 (6 bases). What was sequenced was CD4+ T cells from PBMCs, cultured in vitro. This clonotype was sampled from a human donor in good health. The CDR3: CASKARGDEQFF. The CDR3 DNA follows: TGTGCCAGTAAGGCCAGGGGCGATGAGCAGTTCTTC.